A single sample is the source of the 31 T cell receptor beta chains below, sequenced in a study of T cell responses to AZD1222 COVID-19 vaccine. Generated by immunoSEQ multiplex PCR, the TCRdb table keeps only in-frame clones and is missing some. The table includes 140,000 to 150,000 clones, around 93% detected once. The sample in question was peripheral blood, obtained on day 0 of AZD1222 vaccination. The receptors derive from an adult in good health.

This clone was recorded once. The J gene is TRBJ2-7, the V gene TRBV7-8; 10 positions match TRBD2. Germline-derived CDR1 and CDR2 are SGHVS and FQNEAQ. This CDR3 region has 16 residues. The V segment lost 5 bases and the J segment 0 bases; nucleotides outside the gene matches: 7. This CDR3 reads CASSRGIAGGSYEQYF. The CDR3 DNA reads TGTGCCAGCAGCCGAGGAATAGCGGGGGGCTCCTACGAGCAGTACTTC.

V and J are TRBV11-2 and TRBJ1-1, with D possibly matching TRBD1 (6 bases). Germline loops: CDR1 SGHAT, CDR2 FQNNGV. Trimming shortened V by 5 bases and J by 4 bases, and 14 bases separated the two germline ends. This CDR3 is built from 14 residues. CDR3 coding DNA: TGTGCCAGCAGCGCCCGGGACACCAGCACTGAAGCTTTCTTT. Translating gives CASSARDTSTEAFF.

The gene calls are TRBV19 and TRBJ1-3; D remains unclear. Germline lookup yields CDR1 LNHDA and CDR2 SQIVND (reference sequence). This CDR3 contains 14 residues. V gave up 8 bases and J gave up 0 bases, with 11 bases separating them. CDR3 sequence: CASWAVGSGNTIYF. The CDR3 DNA follows: TGTGCCAGTTGGGCGGTTGGCTCTGGAAACACCATATATTTT.

The chain joins TRBV15 to TRBJ1-1; 8 bases agree with TRBD1. The CDR3 length is 17 residues. The V gene's germline CDR1 is LNHNV and CDR2 YYDKDF (reference sequence). V lost 5 bases and J lost 0; bases outside the gene matches: 11. The CDR3 spells CATSRIRGLSLNTEAFF. CDR3 sequence (DNA): TGTGCCACCAGCCGTATCAGGGGGCTGTCCCTGAACACTGAAGCTTTCTTT.

This chain connects TRBV18 to TRBJ2-3; D is uncertain. V gave up 5 bases and J gave up 0 bases, with 12 bases separating them. The CDR3 consists of 15 residues. Per the germline V gene, CDR1 is KGHSH and CDR2 is LQKENI. CDR3 in DNA: TGTGCCAGCTCATACAACCCATCTAGCACAGATACGCAGTATTTT. Translating it yields CASSYNPSSTDTQYF.

The chain links TRBV7-6 to TRBJ2-1; no clear D. Per the germline V gene, CDR1 is SGHVS and CDR2 is FNYEAQ. Trimming pared 0 bases from V and 6 bases from J, leaving 6 bases between. This CDR3 spans 13 amino acids. The CDR3 spells CASSLAQVNEQFF. Written as DNA, the CDR3 is TGTGCCAGCAGCTTAGCTCAGGTCAATGAGCAGTTCTTC.

This chain connects TRBV9 to TRBJ2-1; the D call may be TRBD1 or TRBD2 (5 bases each). This CDR3 contains 14 residues. CDR1 is SGDLS, CDR2 YYNGEE, per germline. V was trimmed by 4 bases and J by 4 bases, leaving 12 bases between them. CDR3: CASSIRDRYNEQFF. The CDR3 DNA reads as TGTGCCAGCAGCATCCGGGACCGATACAATGAGCAGTTCTTC. Together with reference TRBV9 and TRBJ2-1, the CDR3 gives the full variable domain: DSGVTQTPKHLITATGQRVTLRCSPRSGDLSVYWYQQSLDQGLQFLIQYYNGEERAKGNILERFSAQQFPDLHSELNLSSLELGDSALYFCASSIRDRYNEQFFGPGTRLTVL.

The chain links TRBV18 to TRBJ1-4; D unclear. Trimming shortened V by 1 base and J by 8 bases, and 11 bases separated the two germline ends. CDR1 KGHSH and CDR2 LQKENI come from the germline V gene. The CDR3 sequence is 14 residues long. CDR3 protein: CASSPRENLEKLFF. In DNA form, the CDR3 reads TGTGCCAGCTCACCACGCGAGAACTTGGAAAAACTGTTTTTT. The variable domain in full, with the rest retrieved from reference TRBV18 and TRBJ1-4, is NAGVMQNPRHLVRRRGQEARLRCSPMKGHSHVYWYRQLPEEGLKFMVYLQKENIIDESGMPKERFSAEFPKEGPSILRIQQVVRGDSAAYFCASSPRENLEKLFFGSGTQLSVL.

The rearrangement uses TRBV6-6 and TRBJ1-2, with D possibly being TRBD1 (5 bases). V was pared by 2 bases and J by 2 bases, with 9 bases between. The CDR3 length is 14 residues. The germline V gene has CDR1 MNHNY and CDR2 SVGAGI (reference sequence). For the CDR3, the DNA is TGTGCCAGCAGTTACGGGGGGTCGAACTATGGCTACACCTTC. It yields the protein CASSYGGSNYGYTF.

The chain is built from TRBV6-4 and TRBJ1-2; a possible D gene is TRBD1 (5 bases). Looked up from germline, CDR1 is MRHNA and CDR2 is SNTAGT. The CDR3 has 13 amino acids. V lost 2 bases and J 8 bases, leaving 12 bases between the germline ends. The CDR3 nucleotides read TGTGCCAGCAGTGACATGCCAGGGCTGGGCTACACCTTC. It yields the protein CASSDMPGLGYTF.

The rearrangement joins TRBV29-1 to TRBJ2-5; 10 nucleotides agree with TRBD1. The CDR3 length is 15 residues. J lost 5 bases, V lost 3 bases, and 9 bases had no gene match. Germline values: CDR1 SQVTM, CDR2 ANQGSEA. Written as DNA, the CDR3 is TGCAGCGTTGAGTCGTGGACAGGGGGTAGGGAGACCCAGTACTTC. Amino acid sequence: CSVESWTGGRETQYF.

The chain is built from TRBV3-1 (or the pseudogene TRBV3-2) and TRBJ1-1; TRBD1 matches 8 bases. This CDR3 has 14 residues. V trimming: 2 bases; J trimming: 10 bases; junction bases outside the gene matches: 9. Germline CDR1 LGHDT, CDR2 YNNKEL (reference sequence). The CDR3 DNA is TGTGCCAGCAGCCAAACGGGGACAGGAGCTATAGCTTTCTTT. Its protein is CASSQTGTGAIAFF.

The chain couples TRBV27 to TRBJ1-6; 10 positions agree with TRBD1. Trimming at V came to 3 bases and at J to 9 bases, leaving 11 bases not matched to a gene. The CDR3 consists of 17 residues. Germline values: CDR1 MNHEY, CDR2 SMNVEV (reference sequence). In DNA, the CDR3 is TGTGCCAGCAGTTTTATGGGACAGGGGATAATGCGTTCACCCCTCCACTTT. Its translation is CASSFMGQGIMRSPLHF.

The chain combines TRBV4-2 with TRBJ1-5; D remains unclear. The V and J ends lost 1 base and 1 base respectively, with 5 bases between them. Germline lookup yields CDR1 LGHNA and CDR2 YNFKEQ. The CDR3 is made up of 14 amino acids. As DNA, the CDR3 is TGTGCCAGCAGCCAAGCGGACAGCAATCAGCCCCAGCATTTT. It translates to CASSQADSNQPQHF.

This rearrangement joins TRBV12-5 to TRBJ1-1; 9 nucleotides match TRBD1. Unmatched junction bases numbered 11, after V lost 3 bases and J lost 3 bases. Germline V gene lookup returns CDR1 LGHNT and CDR2 FRNRAP. The CDR3 runs 17 residues. CDR3 loop: CASGFQIQGAGDTEAFF. The CDR3 DNA follows: TGTGCTAGTGGTTTTCAGATACAGGGGGCTGGGGACACTGAAGCTTTCTTT.

This clone was picked up a small number of times. This chain connects TRBV10-1 to TRBJ2-5; 11 nucleotides line up with TRBD2. From germline, CDR1 is WNHNN and CDR2 SYGVQD (reference sequence). The CDR3 is 13 residues long. V was clipped by 4 bases and J by 10 bases; unmatched bases: 5. CDR3 bases: TGCGCCAGCAGTGCCGAGACTAGCGGGATCCAGTACTTC. It is translated as CASSAETSGIQYF.

About this clone itself: A read error may produce the germline difference seen at one junction end. This chain joins TRBV2 and TRBJ1-1, with 9 bases identical to TRBD1. The CDR3 totals 12 residues. Germline assignment: CDR1 SNHLY and CDR2 FYNNEI. The CDR3 nucleotides read TGTGCCAGCAGAGAAGGACAGGGGAAAGCTTTCTTT. It translates to CASREGQGKAFF. Variable domain in full (rest from reference TRBV2 and TRBJ1-1): EPEVTQTPSHQVTQMGQEVILRCVPISNHLYFYWYRQILGQKVEFLVSFYNNEISEKSEIFDDQFSVERPDGSNFTLKIRSTKLEDSAMYFCASREGQGKAFFGQGTRLTVV.

This chain joins TRBV5-6 and TRBJ2-7; 10 positions agree with TRBD2. V trimming: 4 bases; J trimming: 5 bases; junction bases outside the gene matches: 6. Germline CDR1 reads SGHDT; CDR2 reads YYEEEE. The CDR3 contains 14 residues. Here the CDR3 reads CASSPGLAVHEQYF. The CDR3 region has the DNA TGTGCCAGCAGCCCCGGACTAGCGGTCCACGAGCAGTACTTC.

This chain joins TRBV6-6 and TRBJ1-6, with D unresolved. V was shortened by 5 bases and J by 6 bases, with 20 bases between the two germline ends. Germline values: CDR1 MNHNY, CDR2 SVGAGI (reference sequence). The CDR3 runs 17 residues. CDR3 loop: CASSRVPATLFNSPLHF. CDR3 bases: TGTGCCAGCAGTCGGGTTCCTGCCACACTCTTTAATTCACCCCTCCACTTT.

The chain carries TRBV7-2 and TRBJ1-2; 8 bases line up with TRBD1. This CDR3 is 16 amino acids long. Germline V CDR1 and CDR2: SGHTA, FQGNSA. After removal of 4 bases from V and 1 base from J, the junction contained 8 bases not matched to a gene. The CDR3 DNA follows: TGTGCCAGCAGCTGGACAGGGACCGTTAGTAACTATGGCTACACCTTC. Protein: CASSWTGTVSNYGYTF.

The chain recombines TRBV6-1 with TRBJ2-2; TRBD2 aligns across 10 bases. This CDR3 comprises 17 residues. Germline CDR1 reads MNHNS; CDR2 reads SASEGT. Trimming cost V 2 bases and J 0 bases; bases outside gene matches: 3. DNA of the CDR3: TGTGCCAGCAGTGAAACCAGCGGGGGGGCGAACACCGGGGAGCTGTTTTTT. This translates into CASSETSGGANTGELFF.

The chain joins TRBV30 to TRBJ1-6; TRBD1 is a possible D gene (5 bases). V was trimmed by 5 bases and J by 6 bases, leaving 17 bases between them. The germline V gene encodes CDR1 GTSNPN and CDR2 SVGIG (reference sequence). The length of the CDR3 is 15 residues. For the CDR3, the DNA is TGTGCCTGGCGCCGCCCGACAGTCCTTAATTCACCCCTCCACTTT. Translated: CAWRRPTVLNSPLHF.

This clone was seen a few times. The chain uses TRBV30 and TRBJ1-2; 7 bases are shared with TRBD1. The germline V gene encodes CDR1 GTSNPN and CDR2 SVGIG (reference sequence). Unmatched junction bases numbered 8, after V lost 3 bases and J lost 7 bases. The CDR3 consists of 13 residues. In nucleotides, the CDR3 is TGTGCCTGGAGAGGCAACAGGGGTGGTGGCTACACCTTC. Translation: CAWRGNRGGGYTF.

The rearrangement uses TRBV6-5 and TRBJ1-1, with D unresolved. The germline CDR1 and CDR2 sequences are MNHEY and SVGAGI. V lost 3 bases and J 2 bases, leaving 10 bases between the germline ends. The CDR3 covers 14 residues. CDR3 nucleotides: TGTGCCAGCAGTTATAGGCAGTTTAACACTGAAGCTTTCTTT. Amino acid sequence: CASSYRQFNTEAFF.

The genes are TRBV5-1 and TRBJ2-1; D may correspond to TRBD1 or TRBD2 (5 bases each). Per the germline V gene, CDR1 is SGHRS and CDR2 is YFSETQ. V lost 9 bases to trimming and J lost 3 bases, with 13 bases between them. The CDR3 sequence is 13 residues long. The CDR3 region is CATGRGGYNEQFF. The DNA of the CDR3 is TGCGCCACGGGACGGGGTGGCTACAATGAGCAGTTCTTC.

This chain joins TRBV11-2 and TRBJ1-5, with D unclear. Trimming shortened V by 6 bases and J by 5 bases, and 11 bases separated the two germline ends. Germline CDR1 is SGHAT and CDR2 is FQNNGV. The length of the CDR3 is 13 residues. CDR3 bases: TGTGCCAGCAGGAGGCACGGTGATCAGCCCCAGCATTTT. Translated, it gives CASRRHGDQPQHF.

The rearrangement links TRBV10-1 to TRBJ1-5; 9 nucleotides align to TRBD1. Germline values: CDR1 WNHNN, CDR2 SYGVQD (reference sequence). The junction had 1 base not matched to a gene; V was cut back by 5 bases and J by 2 bases. The CDR3 has 14 residues. This chain's CDR3 is CASSRTGGNQPQHF. The CDR3, as DNA: TGCGCCAGCAGTAGGACAGGGGGCAATCAGCCCCAGCATTTT.

This chain joins TRBV4-3 and TRBJ1-2; the D is unclear. The CDR3 extends over 15 amino acids. The germline V gene has CDR1 LGHNA and CDR2 YSLEER. V was clipped by 0 bases and J by 5 bases, with 13 bases between them. CDR3 amino acids: CASSQDRAGDYGYTF. The DNA for the CDR3 is TGCGCCAGCAGCCAAGATCGCGCGGGTGATTATGGCTACACCTTC.

V usage is TRBV10-3 and J usage is TRBJ2-7; TRBD2 matches 15 bases. Germline V CDR1 and CDR2: ENHRY, SYGVKD. The CDR3 totals 16 residues. The V and J ends lost 0 bases and 4 bases, in that order; junction bases with no gene match: 1. CDR3 loop: CAISESGLAGGYEQYF. The CDR3 DNA sequence: TGTGCCATCAGTGAGTCCGGACTAGCGGGGGGGTACGAGCAGTACTTC.

The V call is TRBV2, the J call TRBJ2-5; D may correspond to TRBD1 or TRBD2 (5 bases each). The CDR3 has 15 amino acids. Trimming took 2 bases from V and 4 from J, leaving 14 bases between them. Per germline, CDR1 SNHLY and CDR2 FYNNEI. The CDR3 bases are TGTGCCAGCAGTGAACTAGGGACCCTGGGAGAGACCCAGTACTTC. Its protein product is CASSELGTLGETQYF.

Here the CDR3 reads CASSASGGYEQYF. CDR3 nucleotide sequence: TGTGCCAGCAGCGCTAGCGGGGGCTACGAGCAGTACTTC. The chain is built from TRBV9 and TRBJ2-7, with 10 bases aligning to TRBD2. CDR1 is SGDLS, CDR2 YYNGEE, per germline. V shed 3 bases and J 3 bases; nucleotides not matched to a gene: 0. The CDR3 is 13 amino acids.